This is a list of T cell receptor beta chains from one sample in a study of blood T cell repertoires in COVID-19. The method was immunoSEQ multiplex PCR; TCRdb's version includes in-frame clones alone and lacks a portion of them. The sample has over 450,000 clones, roughly nine tenths seen once. Material for sequencing was peripheral blood. Receptor source: a young man with COVID-19, enrolled during active disease. Each CDR3 is given with its conserved first and last residue. Each record gives: D gene, J gene, CDR3 length, clone size, V gene, CDR3 DNA, CDR3 protein. D genes are given only for firm matches. The size of a clone is reported for some rows only, either as once, few or many, or as a class for expanded clones.

TRBD2 TRBJ2-5 15 . TRBV7-9 TGTGCCAGCAGTCGGACTAGCGGGGGGGCGGAGACCCAGTACTTC CASSRTSGGAETQYF
TRBD2 TRBJ2-3 17 . TRBV7-7 TGTGCCAGCAGTCCGAAGATAGGGACTAGCGCGGCAGATACGCAGTATTTT CASSPKIGTSAADTQYF
. TRBJ2-7 15 . TRBV9 TGTGCCAGCAGCGTAGTGGAGGGCCCAACTTCCGAGCAGTACTTC CASSVVEGPTSEQYF
. TRBJ2-3 15 . TRBV7-9 TGTGCCAGCAGCTACCGGGAAGGAGACACAGATACGCAGTATTTT CASSYREGDTDTQYF
TRBD1 TRBJ2-3 19 . TRBV4-1 TGCGCCAGCAGCCAAGGGACAGGGGATAGTTTACCGCGCACAGATACGCAGTATTTT CASSQGTGDSLPRTDTQYF
. TRBJ1-1 14 . TRBV5-1 TGCGCCAGCAGCTTGGATGGCTCGAACACTGAAGCTTTCTTT CASSLDGSNTEAFF
. TRBJ2-5 14 few TRBV3-1/TRBV3-2 TGTGCCAGCAGCCAAACGGACTTCCAAGAGACCCAGTACTTC CASSQTDFQETQYF
. TRBJ2-7 13 . TRBV18 TGTGCCAGCTCACCTCTCGAGTCCTACGAGCAGTACTTC CASSPLESYEQYF
. TRBJ2-6 15 . TRBV30 TGTGCCTGGAGTCCCCCGATAGCTGGGGCCAACGTCCTGACTTTC CAWSPPIAGANVLTF
. TRBJ1-1 15 . TRBV3-1/TRBV3-2 TGTGCCAGCAGCCATCACCTCTTAGGGGGTACTGAAGCTTTCTTT CASSHHLLGGTEAFF
. TRBJ2-4 16 . TRBV7-8 TGTGCCAGCAGCCCTAGGGGGAGGGCGAGTAGAAACATTCAGTACTTC CASSPRGRASRNIQYF
TRBD1 TRBJ2-7 14 . TRBV6-5 TGTGCCAGCAAAGGTGGGACAGGGGACTACGAGCAGTACTTC CASKGGTGDYEQYF
TRBD1 TRBJ2-7 13 . TRBV2 TGTGCCAGCATCCGACAGGGGGCCAACGAGCAGTACTTC CASIRQGANEQYF
. TRBJ1-6 16 once TRBV6-1 TGTGCCAGCAGTGAAGCTCGGACAGTCTATAATTCACCCCTCCACTTT CASSEARTVYNSPLHF
. TRBJ1-5 15 . TRBV19 TGTGCCAGTAGTCTCGCGTCCTATAGCAATCAGCCCCAGCATTTT CASSLASYSNQPQHF
. TRBJ2-1 14 . TRBV20-1 TGCAGTGCTAGTCGGGACTCCGCCCGGGGTGAGCAGTTCTTC CSASRDSARGEQFF
TRBD1 TRBJ2-7 17 . TRBV2 TGTGCCAGCAGTCGACGCTGGGAGACAGGGGGTCGCAACGAGCAGTACTTC CASSRRWETGGRNEQYF
TRBD2 TRBJ2-7 16 . TRBV3-1/TRBV3-2 TGTGCCAGCAGCCGTCGGCGGGAGGGAGAGACCTACGAGCAGTACTTC CASSRRREGETYEQYF
. TRBJ2-1 14 once TRBV7-8 TGTGCCAGCAGCCCCCGGGAACAGGGCCCTGAGCAGTTCTTC CASSPREQGPEQFF
. TRBJ2-7 15 . TRBV19 TGTGCCAGTAGTATCACACGGGGGTCCTCCTACGAGCAGTACTTC CASSITRGSSYEQYF
. TRBJ2-2 13 . TRBV6-5 TGTGCCAGCAGTCGCGATCCAACCGGGGAGCTGTTTTTT CASSRDPTGELFF
TRBD1 TRBJ2-5 15 . TRBV25-1 TGTGCCAGCAGCAAGCTGGGACAGGGCGAGGAGACCCAGTACTTC CASSKLGQGEETQYF
TRBD2 TRBJ2-3 15 . TRBV19 TGTGCCAGTAGTATTAACGGGAGGCGCACAGATACGCAGTATTTT CASSINGRRTDTQYF
. TRBJ1-1 15 . TRBV9 TGTGCCAGCAGCGTAGAGGTGAGTGGAGGCACTGAAGCTTTCTTT CASSVEVSGGTEAFF
TRBD1 TRBJ2-3 16 . TRBV11-2 TGTGCCAGCAGTCCCCCGGGACAGGGGATCATAGATACGCAGTATTTT CASSPPGQGIIDTQYF
. TRBJ2-7 18 . TRBV27 TGTGCCAGCAGTTTATCGCGGGGGAGGGGCAGGGGCAGGTACGAGCAGTACTTC CASSLSRGRGRGRYEQYF
TRBD1 TRBJ1-4 19 . TRBV2 TGTGCCAGCAGTGATACCGGACAGGGAAAAACCTGGGGAAATGAAAAACTGTTTTTT CASSDTGQGKTWGNEKLFF
. TRBJ1-4 14 . TRBV3-1/TRBV3-2 TGTGCCAGCAGCGAGCCGACACCCGATGAAAAACTGTTTTTT CASSEPTPDEKLFF
. TRBJ2-2 13 . TRBV6-5 TGTGCCAGCAGTCAGTACAGTACCGGGGAGCTGTTTTTT CASSQYSTGELFF
. TRBJ1-3 14 . TRBV30 TGTGCCTGGAGTGGGCCATTCTCTGGAAACACCATATATTTT CAWSGPFSGNTIYF
. TRBJ1-4 14 . TRBV9 TGTGCCAGCAGCGTAGAGGGGTTGTCTGAAAAACTGTTTTTT CASSVEGLSEKLFF